A selection of T cell receptor beta chains follows, all from one sample in a study of T cell responses to AZD1222 COVID-19 vaccine. TCRdb keeps only in-frame clones here, not all; method: immunoSEQ multiplex PCR. In the table there are 80,000 or so clones, about nine tenths of which are singletons. Material: peripheral blood, obtained 28 days after the second AZD1222 dose. These receptors all come from an adult who received the AZD1222 COVID-19 vaccine. Each CDR3 is given with its conserved first and last residue. The D gene is left open where the match is weak. Where a row states a size, it is once, few, many or the class of an expanded clone; other rows omit it.

D,size,J,V,length,DNA,CDR3
-,-,TRBJ2-3,TRBV29-1,12,TGCAGCGTGGCCCCTAGTGCAGATACGCAGTATTTT,CSVAPSADTQYF
TRBD1,-,TRBJ2-2,TRBV7-3,19,TGTGCCAGCAGCAAAGGAAGAAGGGGGCTGGGTTCGGTCACCGGGGAGCTGTTTTTT,CASSKGRRGLGSVTGELFF
TRBD1,-,TRBJ2-7,TRBV11-2,12,TGTGCCACCCGACAGGGCTCCTACGAGCAGTACTTC,CATRQGSYEQYF
TRBD1,-,TRBJ2-3,TRBV3-1/TRBV3-2,18,TGTGCCAGCAGCCAATCCTGGACAGGGATAGAGGGGACAGATACGCAGTATTTT,CASSQSWTGIEGTDTQYF
TRBD1,-,TRBJ2-1,TRBV14,17,TGTGCCAGCAGCCCACGGCCCGGGACAGGGGGCAGGAATGAGCAGTTCTTC,CASSPRPGTGGRNEQFF
-,-,TRBJ1-3,TRBV5-4,14,TGTGCCAGCAGCCTCCCAGGGCGGTCAGACACCATATATTTT,CASSLPGRSDTIYF
TRBD2,-,TRBJ2-1,TRBV19,17,TGTGCCAGTAGTATTCGGGGCGGGAGGGCTGACGGCGATGAGCAGTTCTTC,CASSIRGGRADGDEQFF
-,few,TRBJ2-7,TRBV5-4,13,TGTGCCAGCAGCGGACCGGGGAACTACGAGCAGTACTTC,CASSGPGNYEQYF
TRBD1,once,TRBJ2-7,TRBV5-6,15,TGTGCCAGCAGCGGACCGGGACAGGGTCCCTACGAGCAGTACTTC,CASSGPGQGPYEQYF
-,-,TRBJ1-1,TRBV18,13,TGTGCCAGCTCACAGGACCCTCGTAGCGAAGCTTTCTTT,CASSQDPRSEAFF
-,-,TRBJ2-2,TRBV5-1,16,TGCGCCAGCAGCTTGGACGGGGCCCCTGACACCGGGGAGCTGTTTTTT,CASSLDGAPDTGELFF
-,-,TRBJ2-3,TRBV27,14,TGTGCCAGCAGTTTATCTCCGGGCACAGATACGCAGTATTTT,CASSLSPGTDTQYF
TRBD2,-,TRBJ2-5,TRBV24-1,16,TGTGCCACCAGTGATACGCGGGAGACCACGGAGGAGACCCAGTACTTC,CATSDTRETTEETQYF
-,-,TRBJ2-1,TRBV24-1,16,TGTGCCACCAGTGATTTGGGGGAGGGGGGGCGCCAAAGGCAGTTCTTC,CATSDLGEGGRQRQFF
-,-,TRBJ2-1,TRBV7-9,19,TGTGCCAGCAGCCCCGAAGCAGGGGGAGCGGGGTTTACCTACAATGAGCAGTTCTTC,CASSPEAGGAGFTYNEQFF
-,-,TRBJ2-7,TRBV7-9,13,TGTGCCAGCAGCTTTTACGGCTCCTACGAGCAGTACTTC,CASSFYGSYEQYF
-,-,TRBJ2-2,TRBV19,13,TGTGCCAGTAGGAGCAGGCGGGCCGGGGAGCTGTTTTTT,CASRSRRAGELFF
TRBD2,-,TRBJ2-3,TRBV27,16,TGTGCCAGCAGTTTACCTAGCGGGAGCGGGACAGATACGCAGTATTTT,CASSLPSGSGTDTQYF
-,-,TRBJ1-4,TRBV6-5,15,TGTGCCAGCAGACCCCTATGGGGGGCTAATGAAAAACTGTTTTTT,CASRPLWGANEKLFF
TRBD1,-,TRBJ1-2,TRBV7-8,15,TGTGCCAGCAGCGGAAACAGGGGCAAAGGGAATGGCTACACCTTC,CASSGNRGKGNGYTF
-,-,TRBJ2-7,TRBV12-3/TRBV12-4,13,TGTGCCAGCAGGCGCACGGAGACCTACGAGCAGTACTTC,CASRRTETYEQYF
-,once,TRBJ2-1,TRBV5-1,13,TGCGCCAGCAACCGGGACTTCTACAATGAGCAGTTCTTC,CASNRDFYNEQFF
TRBD2,-,TRBJ2-3,TRBV6-1,18,TGTGCCAGCAGTGAGCGGGGGGGTACTAGCGGCCCCACAGATACGCAGTATTTT,CASSERGGTSGPTDTQYF
-,-,TRBJ1-5,TRBV4-3,13,TGCGCCAGCAGCCAATTGAAAAATCAGCCCCAGCATTTT,CASSQLKNQPQHF
TRBD1,-,TRBJ1-1,TRBV28,15,TGTGCCAGCAGTGGTATACAGGGGAGGTACACTGAAGCTTTCTTT,CASSGIQGRYTEAFF
TRBD1,-,TRBJ1-3,TRBV5-1,17,TGCGCCAGCAGCAGGGGGACAGGGGCCGCCTCTGGAAACACCATATATTTT,CASSRGTGAASGNTIYF
-,once,TRBJ1-1,TRBV6-1,15,TGTGCCAGCAGTGAAGGGGTCCCCAGGGACACTGAAGCTTTCTTT,CASSEGVPRDTEAFF
TRBD1,-,TRBJ2-1,TRBV6-5,15,TGTGCCAGTAACCCCCGGGACAGGGGAACTAATGAGCAGTTCTTC,CASNPRDRGTNEQFF
-,-,TRBJ1-1,TRBV6-1,12,TGTGCCAGCAGTGACCAGGCCCCTGAAGCTTTCTTT,CASSDQAPEAFF
-,-,TRBJ1-4,TRBV10-3,17,TGTGCCATCAGTGGGGGTAACAGCCCTCCGGCTAATGAAAAACTGTTTTTT,CAISGGNSPPANEKLFF
-,-,TRBJ1-2,TRBV12-3/TRBV12-4,12,TGTGCCAGCAGCCCCGACAACTATGGCTACACCTTC,CASSPDNYGYTF
TRBD1,-,TRBJ1-2,TRBV10-3,17,TGTGCCATCAGTGAGTCGAATGCTAACTCCGGGACAGGAAAGGTTTGGTTC,CAISESNANSGTGKVWF
-,-,TRBJ2-2,TRBV11-3,17,TGTGCCAGCAGCTTAATGGGCTGGGGGAGGAACACCGGGGAGCTGTTTTTT,CASSLMGWGRNTGELFF
TRBD2,-,TRBJ2-5,TRBV7-3,15,TGTGCCAGCAGCTTAATGAGCGGGAGTGAAGAGACCCAGTACTTC,CASSLMSGSEETQYF
-,-,TRBJ2-7,TRBV6-5,14,TGTGCCAGCATAAAGGCTGGCGTGGGCTACGAGCAGTACTTC,CASIKAGVGYEQYF
-,-,TRBJ1-1,TRBV7-3,15,TGTGCCAGCAGCTCAAGCCCAGGAGCGAACACTGAAGCTTTCTTT,CASSSSPGANTEAFF
TRBD1,-,TRBJ1-5,TRBV7-9,13,TGTGCCAGCAGCTCAGGGGGCAGGCAGCCCCAGCATTTT,CASSSGGRQPQHF
TRBD1,-,TRBJ1-5,TRBV12-5,21,TGTGCTAGTGGTTTGGTAATTTGGCAAGGGGGCGCGTTAGGGGCCAATCAGCCCCAGCATTTT,CASGLVIWQGGALGANQPQHF
-,-,TRBJ1-2,TRBV10-3,14,TGTGCCATCAGCGTGAGGGACGCACTCTATGGCTACACCTTC,CAISVRDALYGYTF
-,-,TRBJ2-7,TRBV6-5,15,TGTGCCAGCAGTTACTCGGCAGGGCTGGAGTACGAGCAGTACTTC,CASSYSAGLEYEQYF
-,-,TRBJ2-7,TRBV7-9,16,TGTGCCAGCAGCCAGCCGGGAGACAAGATCTCCTACGAGCAGTACTTC,CASSQPGDKISYEQYF
TRBD2,-,TRBJ2-3,TRBV24-1,15,TGTGCCACCAGTAAAGCGGGAGTTGGGACAGATACGCAGTATTTT,CATSKAGVGTDTQYF
TRBD2,once,TRBJ2-5,TRBV11-2,15,TGTGCCAGCAGCCCACTAGCGGGCCCGACGGGGACCCAGTACTTC,CASSPLAGPTGTQYF
-,-,TRBJ2-6,TRBV29-1,14,TGCAGCGTTGGCACATCTGCCGGGGCCAACGTCCTGACTTTC,CSVGTSAGANVLTF
-,-,TRBJ1-6,TRBV24-1,12,TGTGCCACCAGTGATGGGGGTGATCCCCTCCACTTT,CATSDGGDPLHF
TRBD1,-,TRBJ1-6,TRBV30,13,TGTGCCTGGAGGACAGGGTCAGGTTCACCCCTCCACTTT,CAWRTGSGSPLHF
-,-,TRBJ2-7,TRBV19,15,TGTGCCAGTAGTAGAGCACGACAGGAGTCCTACGAGCAGTACTTC,CASSRARQESYEQYF
TRBD1,-,TRBJ1-4,TRBV5-1,14,TGCGCCAGCAGAAAAGCAGGGGGCACTGAAAAACTGTTTTTT,CASRKAGGTEKLFF
-,-,TRBJ2-5,TRBV27,14,TGTGCCAGCAGTCCTAGACGGACCCAAGAGACCCAGTACTTC,CASSPRRTQETQYF
TRBD1,-,TRBJ2-7,TRBV11-3,16,TGTGCCAGCAGCCCCCTCGACAGGGCGAACTCCTACGAGCAGTACTTC,CASSPLDRANSYEQYF
-,-,TRBJ1-3,TRBV28,16,TGTGCCAGCAGTTCCTATCGACGGGTCTCTGGAAACACCATATATTTT,CASSSYRRVSGNTIYF